Below are 28 T cell receptor beta chains sequenced from a single sample in a study of blood T cell repertoires in COVID-19. Clones were sequenced by immunoSEQ multiplex PCR, and TCRdb holds only the in-frame ones, with some missing. The sample lists roughly 320,000 clones, just under 90% occurring once. Sequences were obtained from peripheral blood. These receptors were collected from a woman aged 25-40 years with COVID-19, enrolled during active disease.

This clone was counted a single time. The rearrangement uses TRBV15 and TRBJ2-1, with TRBD1 matching over 8 bases. Unmatched junction bases numbered 2, after V lost 1 base and J lost 0 bases. Germline V gene sequence: CDR1 LNHNV, CDR2 YYDKDF (reference sequence). CDR3 length equals 16 residues. CDR3 bases: TGTGCCACCAGCAGAGGCACAGGGGGCTCCTACAATGAGCAGTTCTTC. This encodes CATSRGTGGSYNEQFF.

V and J are TRBV7-9 and TRBJ1-1; D unclear. The V gene's germline CDR1 is SEHNR and CDR2 FQNEAQ (reference sequence). The CDR3 sequence is 14 residues long. Between the trimmed V and J ends, which lost 5 bases and 4 bases, there was a span of 14 bases. In nucleotides, the CDR3 is TGTGCCAGCAGCCCACAAGGAGTGGGCACTGAAGCTTTCTTT. It translates to CASSPQGVGTEAFF.

The chain is built from TRBV2 and TRBJ2-3; 7 nucleotides match TRBD2. Germline trimming cut 4 bases from V and 7 bases from J; bases unmatched to any gene: 8. CDR3 length: 14 residues. Germline-derived CDR1 and CDR2 are SNHLY and FYNNEI. CDR3 amino acids: CASSVGLGPNTQYF. CDR3 DNA: TGTGCCAGCAGTGTCGGACTAGGTCCGAATACGCAGTATTTT.

The rearrangement joins TRBV6-5 to TRBJ2-7; 16 bases are a match to TRBD2. The length of the CDR3 is 15 residues. Losses at the gene ends were 6 bases for V and 7 bases for J; bases not matched to a gene: 6. Germline V gene lookup returns CDR1 MNHEY and CDR2 SVGAGI. This CDR3 reads CASSRGLAGGFEQYF. CDR3 bases: TGTGCCAGCAGCCGGGGACTAGCGGGGGGGTTTGAGCAGTACTTC.

V gene TRBV10-3 combines with J gene TRBJ2-5, with 10 bases identical to TRBD1. CDR3 length: 15 amino acids. V was pared by 6 bases and J by 6 bases, with 10 bases of the junction left unmatched. Per the germline V gene, CDR1 is ENHRY and CDR2 is SYGVKD. DNA of the CDR3: TGTGCCATCAGGGATGGACAGGGGGATATAAAGACCCAGTACTTC. This sequence encodes CAIRDGQGDIKTQYF.

The chain carries TRBV5-1 and TRBJ2-6, with D tentatively TRBD1 (5 bases). Per germline, CDR1 SGHRS and CDR2 YFSETQ. This CDR3 spans 15 amino acids. Deletions cut 0 bases from V and 12 bases from J, with 16 bases between. The CDR3 DNA is TGCGCCAGCAGCTTGGAAGGGGCTTCCGCAGTCGTCCTGACTTTC. It encodes CASSLEGASAVVLTF.

The chain couples TRBV7-2 to TRBJ2-3, with 9 bases that match TRBD2. The CDR3 runs to 15 residues. With 3 bases clipped from V and 6 bases from J, the junction kept 7 bases outside the gene matches. Germline V lookup: CDR1 SGHTA, CDR2 FQGNSA. CDR3 sequence (DNA): TGTGCCAGCAGCTTGAGGCTAGCGGGGTGGGATACGCAGTATTTT. Translated, it gives CASSLRLAGWDTQYF.

The chain carries TRBV29-1 and TRBJ2-5, with 7 bases fitting TRBD1. Germline lookup yields CDR1 SQVTM and CDR2 ANQGSEA. There are 12 residues in the CDR3. Here the CDR3 reads CSGLTGSQTQYF. The CDR3 nucleotides read TGCAGTGGTCTGACAGGGTCGCAGACCCAGTACTTC.

The chain has TRBV19 and TRBJ2-3, with TRBD2 matching over 9 bases. The V gene end was trimmed by 1 base and the J gene end by 0 bases; junction bases not matched to a gene: 11. Germline values: CDR1 LNHDA, CDR2 SQIVND (reference sequence). The CDR3 totals 19 residues. In DNA form, the CDR3 reads TGTGCCAGTAGTATAGGGCCTAGCGGGGCCTTAACTAGCACAGATACGCAGTATTTT. This gives the protein CASSIGPSGALTSTDTQYF.

The CDR3 is CASSRNQAGTEAFF. CDR3 DNA sequence: TGTGCCAGCAGTCGAAACCAGGCGGGCACTGAAGCTTTCTTT. The rearrangement uses TRBV11-1 and TRBJ1-1, with D hard to call. V lost 6 bases and J lost 4, with 15 bases in between. Germline V lookup: CDR1 SGHAT, CDR2 FQDESV (reference sequence). This CDR3 has 14 residues.

This rearrangement joins TRBV21-1 to TRBJ2-7; the D segment call TRBD1 is taken from the table without a DNA check. TRBV21-1 is labeled a pseudogene. This CDR3 contains 16 residues. This CDR3 is CARWGPYRSGTYEQYF. The CDR3, as DNA: TGTGCCAGGTGGGGGCCGTACAGATCCGGGACCTACGAGCAGTACTTC.

The CDR3 nucleotides are TGTGCCATCAGTGAGTCGGGGGGGGAGCAGTTCTTC. This gives the protein CAISESGGEQFF. This rearrangement joins TRBV10-3 to TRBJ2-1, with 7 bases fitting TRBD2. This CDR3 contains 12 residues. CDR1 and CDR2 (germline): ENHRY, SYGVKD. The V segment lost 0 bases and the J segment 10 bases; nucleotides outside the gene matches: 0.

The chain couples TRBV19 to TRBJ2-5; 7 bases map to TRBD1. V shed 4 bases, J shed 1 base, and the junction held 3 bases outside the gene matches. CDR1 is LNHDA and CDR2 is SQIVND in the germline V gene (reference sequence). The CDR3 loop spans 14 amino acids. CDR3 in amino acids: CASSKRDSQETQYF. DNA for the CDR3: TGTGCCAGTAGTAAAAGGGACAGCCAAGAGACCCAGTACTTC.

The CDR3 nucleotides are TGTGCCAGCAGTGAATTTGATAGCTCCCGGGTGAACACTGAAGCTTTCTTT. This translates into CASSEFDSSRVNTEAFF. The rearrangement links TRBV2 to TRBJ1-1, with D unresolved. Germline V gene lookup returns CDR1 SNHLY and CDR2 FYNNEI. The V end was cut by 2 bases, the J end by 0 bases, with 16 bases between. The CDR3 totals 17 residues. The complete variable domain, with remaining parts taken from reference TRBV2 and TRBJ1-1, reads EPEVTQTPSHQVTQMGQEVILRCVPISNHLYFYWYRQILGQKVEFLVSFYNNEISEKSEIFDDQFSVERPDGSNFTLKIRSTKLEDSAMYFCASSEFDSSRVNTEAFFGQGTRLTVV.

Written as DNA, the CDR3 is TGCAGCGTGAGGACGGGGAACTACAATGAGCAGTTCTTC. Its translation: CSVRTGNYNEQFF. The chain uses TRBV29-1 and TRBJ2-1; weak D call: TRBD2 (5 bases). The CDR3 extends over 13 amino acids. V shed 6 bases and J shed 3 bases, with 12 bases lying between them. Germline V CDR1 and CDR2: SQVTM, ANQGSEA.

The genes are TRBV7-9 and TRBJ1-6; D is ambiguous. CDR3 length: 12 residues. CDR1 is SEHNR, CDR2 FQNEAQ, per germline (reference sequence). Trimming removed 1 base from V and 10 bases from J, with 5 bases in between. The CDR3: CASSLVGSPLHF. In nucleotides, the CDR3 is TGTGCCAGCAGCTTAGTGGGCTCACCCCTCCACTTT.

The V and J genes are TRBV6-2 or TRBV6-3 and TRBJ2-1; 14 nucleotides agree with TRBD2. The CDR3 loop spans 16 amino acids. Germline CDR1 reads MNHEY; CDR2 reads SVGEGT. V dropped 6 bases and J dropped 7; count of bases not matched to a gene: 8. CDR3 sequence: CASSDLGLAGVNEQFF. In DNA, the CDR3 is TGTGCCAGCAGCGATTTGGGACTAGCGGGGGTTAATGAGCAGTTCTTC.

The chain carries TRBV7-2 and TRBJ1-2; D may be TRBD1 (6 bases). V shed 1 base and J shed 7 bases, with 16 bases lying between them. Germline V gene lookup returns CDR1 SGHTA and CDR2 FQGNSA. This CDR3 comprises 15 residues. The CDR3, as DNA: TGTGCCAGCAGCTTAGAACTACAGGGACATCGTGGCTACACCTTC. Residues: CASSLELQGHRGYTF.

This chain joins TRBV6-1 and TRBJ2-1; 9 bases are shared with TRBD2. The V gene end was trimmed by 0 bases and the J gene end by 7 bases; junction bases not matched to a gene: 4. CDR3 size: 15 residues. The germline V gene encodes CDR1 MNHNS and CDR2 SASEGT. This CDR3 reads CASSEAGGGANEQFF. CDR3 nucleotide sequence: TGTGCCAGCAGTGAAGCGGGCGGGGGGGCTAATGAGCAGTTCTTC.

This clone has just a few counts. V is TRBV5-1 and J is TRBJ1-4, with unresolved D. Germline CDR1 reads SGHRS; CDR2 reads YFSETQ. The germline V and J ends were trimmed by 0 bases and 3 bases, with 12 bases remaining between them. This CDR3 region has 16 residues. The CDR3, as DNA: TGCGCCAGCAGCTTGGCACAGTCGCCAGCTAATGAAAAACTGTTTTTT. The encoded protein is CASSLAQSPANEKLFF.

A word on this clone: Other nucleotide sequences from this sample produce the same CDR3. This chain joins TRBV18 and TRBJ2-7; D not resolved. Trimming cost V 3 bases and J 0 bases, with 6 bases left between them. The CDR3 totals 13 residues. CDR1 is KGHSH and CDR2 is LQKENI in the germline V gene. The DNA for the CDR3 is TGTGCCAGCTCACCCCCTAGCTCCTACGAGCAGTACTTC. Its translation is CASSPPSSYEQYF.

The chain joins TRBV24-1 to TRBJ2-3, with D possibly TRBD1 on 5 matching bases. This CDR3 is built from 13 residues. CDR1 and CDR2 from the germline V gene are KGHDR and SFDVKD. V was pared by 8 bases and J by 4 bases, with 12 bases between. Written as DNA, the CDR3 is TGTGCCACCAACCACGACAGCTCAGATACGCAGTATTTT. Protein sequence: CATNHDSSDTQYF.

This chain joins TRBV2 and TRBJ1-4, with 8 bases aligning to TRBD1. The germline CDR1 and CDR2 sequences are SNHLY and FYNNEI. The V gene end was trimmed by 2 bases and the J gene end by 5 bases; junction bases not matched to a gene: 4. The CDR3 is 15 residues long. As DNA, the CDR3 is TGTGCCAGCAGTGAACAGGGGGCATTAAATGAAAAACTGTTTTTT. This gives the protein CASSEQGALNEKLFF.

This clone came up a few times. This chain connects TRBV11-3 to TRBJ1-1; a possible D gene is TRBD1 (6 bases). With 5 bases removed from V and 1 base from J, the gap between germline ends came to 8 bases. CDR1 SGHNT and CDR2 YENEEA come from the germline V gene. The CDR3 sequence is 13 residues long. The CDR3, as DNA: TGTGCCAGCAGCAGCAGGGGGAACACTGAAGCTTTCTTT. Translating it yields CASSSRGNTEAFF.

As regards this clone: Compared with germline, one end of the junction differs, possibly owing to a read error. The rearrangement uses TRBV3-1 (or the pseudogene TRBV3-2) and TRBJ1-6; D unclear. The germline CDR1 and CDR2 sequences are LGHDT and YNNKEL (reference sequence). There are 12 residues in the CDR3. CDR3 sequence reads: CASSQNPGILDF. DNA for the CDR3: TGTGCCAGCAGCCAAAACCCGGGGATTTTGGACTTT.

The chain employs TRBV19 and TRBJ1-1; no definite D call. V gave up 5 bases and J gave up 1 base, with 8 bases separating them. Germline V gene lookup returns CDR1 LNHDA and CDR2 SQIVND (reference sequence). The CDR3 is 13 residues long. The CDR3 bases are TGTGCCAGTAGTCTTAGCCCGAACACTGAAGCTTTCTTT. This gives the protein CASSLSPNTEAFF.

This clone occurred once. The chain carries TRBV7-2 and TRBJ2-2; no firm D call. Germline loops: CDR1 SGHTA, CDR2 FQGNSA. With 1 base removed from V and 7 bases from J, the gap between germline ends came to 7 bases. There are 13 residues in the CDR3. CDR3 DNA sequence: TGTGCCAGCAGCTTAGATCGGGTCGGGGAGCTGTTTTTT. It codes for CASSLDRVGELFF.

The rearrangement uses TRBV27 and TRBJ1-5, with 8 nucleotides matching TRBD1. J lost 2 bases, V lost 4 bases, and 4 bases had no gene match. The CDR3 covers 15 residues. Germline V gene sequence: CDR1 MNHEY, CDR2 SMNVEV (reference sequence). The DNA for the CDR3 is TGTGCCAGCAGTTCGATGGACAGGGGCAATCAGCCCCAGCATTTT. Amino acids: CASSSMDRGNQPQHF.